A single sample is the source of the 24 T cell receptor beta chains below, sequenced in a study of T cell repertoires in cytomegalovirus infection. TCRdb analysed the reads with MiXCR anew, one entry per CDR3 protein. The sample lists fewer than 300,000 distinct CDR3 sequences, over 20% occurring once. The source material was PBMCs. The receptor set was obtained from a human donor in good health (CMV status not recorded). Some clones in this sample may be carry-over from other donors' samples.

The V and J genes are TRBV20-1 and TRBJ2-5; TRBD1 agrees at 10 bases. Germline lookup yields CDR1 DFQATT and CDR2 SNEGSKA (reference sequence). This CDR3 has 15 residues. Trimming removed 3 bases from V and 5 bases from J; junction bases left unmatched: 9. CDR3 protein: CSASPADRGLETQYF. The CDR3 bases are TGCAGTGCTAGCCCGGCGGACAGGGGGTTGGAGACCCAGTACTTC.

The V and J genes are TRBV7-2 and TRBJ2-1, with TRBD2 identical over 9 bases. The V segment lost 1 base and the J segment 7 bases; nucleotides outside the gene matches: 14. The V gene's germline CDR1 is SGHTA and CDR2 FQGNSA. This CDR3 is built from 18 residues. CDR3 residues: CASSLENPSGIRGNEQFF. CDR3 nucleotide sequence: TGTGCCAGCAGCTTAGAGAACCCTAGCGGGATCCGTGGGAATGAGCAGTTCTTC.

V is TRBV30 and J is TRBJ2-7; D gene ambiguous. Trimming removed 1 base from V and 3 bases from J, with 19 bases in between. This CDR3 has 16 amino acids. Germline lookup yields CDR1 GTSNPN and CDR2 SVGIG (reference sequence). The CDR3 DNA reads TGTGCCTGGAGTGGGCGGCTAGGGAAGCTGAACTACGAGCAGTACTTC. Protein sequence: CAWSGRLGKLNYEQYF.

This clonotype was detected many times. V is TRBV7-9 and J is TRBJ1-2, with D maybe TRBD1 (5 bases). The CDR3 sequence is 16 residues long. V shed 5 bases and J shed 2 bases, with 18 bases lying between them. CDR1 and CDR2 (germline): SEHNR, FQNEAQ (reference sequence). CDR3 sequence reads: CASSPVGYRTNYGYTF. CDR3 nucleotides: TGTGCCAGCAGCCCCGTGGGGTACAGGACCAACTATGGCTACACCTTC.

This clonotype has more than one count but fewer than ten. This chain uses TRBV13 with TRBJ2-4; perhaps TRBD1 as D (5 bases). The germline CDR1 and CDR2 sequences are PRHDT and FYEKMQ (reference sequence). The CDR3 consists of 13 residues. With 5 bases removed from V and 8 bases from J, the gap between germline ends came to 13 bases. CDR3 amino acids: CASSPGREDIQYF. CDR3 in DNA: TGTGCCAGCAGCCCCGGCAGGGAAGACATTCAGTACTTC. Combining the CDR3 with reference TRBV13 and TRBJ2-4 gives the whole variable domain AAGVIQSPRHLIKEKRETATLKCYPIPRHDTVYWYQQGPGQDPQFLISFYEKMQSDKGSIPDRFSAQQFSDYHSELNMSSLELGDSALYFCASSPGREDIQYFGAGTRLSVL.

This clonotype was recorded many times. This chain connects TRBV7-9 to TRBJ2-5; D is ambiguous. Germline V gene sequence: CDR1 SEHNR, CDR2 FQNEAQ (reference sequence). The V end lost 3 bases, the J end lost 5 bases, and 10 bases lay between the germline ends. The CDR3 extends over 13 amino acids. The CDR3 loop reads CASSFPGQETQYF. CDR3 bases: TGTGCCAGCAGCTTCCCGGGCCAGGAGACCCAGTACTTC.

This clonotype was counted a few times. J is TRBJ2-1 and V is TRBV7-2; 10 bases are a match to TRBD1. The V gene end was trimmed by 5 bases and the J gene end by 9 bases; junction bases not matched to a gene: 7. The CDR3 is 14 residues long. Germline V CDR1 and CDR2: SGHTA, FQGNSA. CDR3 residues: CASSGDRGWVEQFF. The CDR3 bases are TGTGCCAGCAGCGGGGACAGGGGATGGGTTGAGCAGTTCTTC.

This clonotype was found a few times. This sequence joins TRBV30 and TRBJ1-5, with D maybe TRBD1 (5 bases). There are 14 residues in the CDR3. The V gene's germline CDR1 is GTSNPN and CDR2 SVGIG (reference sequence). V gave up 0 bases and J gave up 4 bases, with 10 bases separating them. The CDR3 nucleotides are TGTGCCTGGAGTGTATTGACAGAAAATCAGCCCCAGCATTTT. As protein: CAWSVLTENQPQHF.

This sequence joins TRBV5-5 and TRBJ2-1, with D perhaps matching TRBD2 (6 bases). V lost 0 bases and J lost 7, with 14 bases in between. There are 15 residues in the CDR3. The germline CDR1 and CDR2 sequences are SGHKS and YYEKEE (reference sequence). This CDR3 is CASSLGPGLPNEQFF. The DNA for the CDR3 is TGTGCCAGCAGCTTGGGGCCGGGACTCCCAAATGAGCAGTTCTTC. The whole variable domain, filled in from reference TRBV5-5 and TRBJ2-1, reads DAGVTQSPTHLIKTRGQQVTLRCSPISGHKSVSWYQQVLGQGPQFIFQYYEKEERGRGNFPDRFSARQFPNYSSELNVNALLLGDSALYLCASSLGPGLPNEQFFGPGTRLTVL.

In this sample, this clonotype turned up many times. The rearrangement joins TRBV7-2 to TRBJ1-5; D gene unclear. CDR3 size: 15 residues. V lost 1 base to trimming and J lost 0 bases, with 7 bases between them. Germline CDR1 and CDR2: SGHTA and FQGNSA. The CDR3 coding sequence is TGTGCCAGCAGCTTAGTCCAGCCTAGCAATCAGCCCCAGCATTTT. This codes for CASSLVQPSNQPQHF.

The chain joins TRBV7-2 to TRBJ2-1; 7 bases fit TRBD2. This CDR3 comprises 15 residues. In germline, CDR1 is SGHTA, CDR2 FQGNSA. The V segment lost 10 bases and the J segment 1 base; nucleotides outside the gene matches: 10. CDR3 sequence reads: CATESGKNSYNEQFF. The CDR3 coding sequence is TGTGCCACCGAAAGCGGGAAGAATTCCTACAATGAGCAGTTCTTC.

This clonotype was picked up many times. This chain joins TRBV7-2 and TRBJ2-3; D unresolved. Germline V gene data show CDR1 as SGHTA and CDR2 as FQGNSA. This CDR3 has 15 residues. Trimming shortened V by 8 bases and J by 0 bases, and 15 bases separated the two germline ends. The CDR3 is CASGPLTSSTDTQYF. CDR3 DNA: TGTGCCAGCGGCCCCTTAACGAGTAGCACAGATACGCAGTATTTT.

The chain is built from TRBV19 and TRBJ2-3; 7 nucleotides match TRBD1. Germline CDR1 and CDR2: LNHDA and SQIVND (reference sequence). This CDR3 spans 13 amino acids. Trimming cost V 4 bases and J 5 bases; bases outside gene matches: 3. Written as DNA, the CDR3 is TGTGCCAGTAGTAGCCGGGACAGAGATACGCAGTATTTT. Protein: CASSSRDRDTQYF.

CDR3: CASRGLRGRMENIQYF. CDR3 nucleotides: TGTGCCAGCAGGGGTCTTCGCGGGAGGATGGAAAACATTCAGTACTTC. This chain uses TRBV6-2 or TRBV6-3 with TRBJ2-4; TRBD2 aligns across 8 bases. Germline V CDR1 and CDR2: MNHEY, SVGEGT. The CDR3 is 16 residues long. V was clipped by 6 bases and J by 5 bases; unmatched bases: 12.

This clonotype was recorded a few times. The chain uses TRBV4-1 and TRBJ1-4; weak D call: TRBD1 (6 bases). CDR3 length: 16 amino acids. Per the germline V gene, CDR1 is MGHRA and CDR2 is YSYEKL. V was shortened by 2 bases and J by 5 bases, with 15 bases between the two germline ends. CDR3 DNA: TGCGCCAGCAGCCAAAGAGGGGACACCGACAATGAAAAACTGTTTTTT. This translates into CASSQRGDTDNEKLFF.

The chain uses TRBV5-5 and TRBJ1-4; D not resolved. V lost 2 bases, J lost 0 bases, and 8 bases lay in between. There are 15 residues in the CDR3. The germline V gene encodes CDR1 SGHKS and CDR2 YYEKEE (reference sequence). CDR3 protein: CASSFMIATNEKLFF. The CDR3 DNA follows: TGTGCCAGCAGCTTTATGATTGCAACTAATGAAAAACTGTTTTTT.

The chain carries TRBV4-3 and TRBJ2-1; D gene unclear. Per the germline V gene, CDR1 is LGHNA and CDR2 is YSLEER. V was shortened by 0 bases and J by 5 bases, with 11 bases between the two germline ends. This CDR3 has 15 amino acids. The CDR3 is CASSQERVRDNEQFF. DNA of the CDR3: TGCGCCAGCAGCCAAGAAAGAGTTCGGGACAATGAGCAGTTCTTC.

CDR3 nucleotide sequence: TGTGCCAGCAGTTTCCGGGAGCAGTTCTTC. Its translation: CASSFREQFF. The chain employs TRBV28 and TRBJ2-1, with D unresolved. V was trimmed by 3 bases and J by 10 bases, leaving 4 bases between them. The germline gives CDR1 MDHEN, CDR2 SYDVKM. The CDR3 is 10 residues long.

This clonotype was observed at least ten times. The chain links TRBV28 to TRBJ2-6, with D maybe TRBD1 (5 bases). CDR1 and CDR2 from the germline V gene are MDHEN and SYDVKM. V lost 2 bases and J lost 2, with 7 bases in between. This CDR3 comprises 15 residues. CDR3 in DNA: TGTGCCAGCAGTTTAATGGGGCCTGGGGCCAACGTCCTGACTTTC. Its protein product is CASSLMGPGANVLTF. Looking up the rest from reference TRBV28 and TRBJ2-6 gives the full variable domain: DVKVTQSSRYLVKRTGEKVFLECVQDMDHENMFWYRQDPGLGLRLIYFSYDVKMKEKGDIPEGYSVSREKKERFSLILESASTNQTSMYLCASSLMGPGANVLTFGAGSRLTVL.

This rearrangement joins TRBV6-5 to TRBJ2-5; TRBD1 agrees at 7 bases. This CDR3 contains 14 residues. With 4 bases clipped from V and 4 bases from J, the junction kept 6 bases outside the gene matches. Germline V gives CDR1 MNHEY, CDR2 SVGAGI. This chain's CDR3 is CASSSAGGIETQYF. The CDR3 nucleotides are TGTGCCAGCAGTTCGGCAGGGGGTATAGAGACCCAGTACTTC.

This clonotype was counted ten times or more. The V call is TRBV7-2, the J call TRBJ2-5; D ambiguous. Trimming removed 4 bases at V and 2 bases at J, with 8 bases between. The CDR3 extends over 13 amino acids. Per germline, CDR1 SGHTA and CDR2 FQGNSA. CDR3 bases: TGTGCCAGCAGCTCCCGGGTTCAAGAGACCCAGTACTTC. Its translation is CASSSRVQETQYF.

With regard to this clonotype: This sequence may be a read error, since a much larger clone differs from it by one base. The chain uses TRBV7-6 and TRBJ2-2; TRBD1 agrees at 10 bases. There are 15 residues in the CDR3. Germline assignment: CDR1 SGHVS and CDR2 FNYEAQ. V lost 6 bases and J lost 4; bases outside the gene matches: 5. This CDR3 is CASRGWTGGTGELFF. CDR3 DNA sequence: TGTGCCAGCAGAGGGTGGACAGGGGGCACCGGGGAGCTGTTTTTT.

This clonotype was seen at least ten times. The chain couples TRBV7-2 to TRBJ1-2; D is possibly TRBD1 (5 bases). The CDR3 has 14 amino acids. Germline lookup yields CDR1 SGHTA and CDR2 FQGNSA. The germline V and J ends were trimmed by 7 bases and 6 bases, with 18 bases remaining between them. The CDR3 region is CASILWQGWDGYTF. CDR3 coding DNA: TGTGCCAGCATACTATGGCAGGGATGGGATGGCTACACCTTC.

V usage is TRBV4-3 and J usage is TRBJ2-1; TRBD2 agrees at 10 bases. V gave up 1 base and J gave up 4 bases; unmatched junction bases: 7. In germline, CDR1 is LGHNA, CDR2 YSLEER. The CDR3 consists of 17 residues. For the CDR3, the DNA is TGCGCCAGCAGCCAAGGTGGAGCGGGAGGGCGTTACAATGAGCAGTTCTTC. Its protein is CASSQGGAGGRYNEQFF.